These T cell receptor beta chains were read from a single sample in a study of T cell repertoires in cytomegalovirus infection. Via MiXCR, TCRdb re-called the reads, giving one row per CDR3 protein. The repertoire holds a few hundred thousand distinct CDR3 sequences, with around 25% as singletons. Which antigens these TCRs recognize remains unknown. The sequencing here drew on cultured PBMCs, taken from culture after CMV antigen stimulation. Receptor source: a human donor in good health (CMV status not recorded). Some clones in this sample may be carry-over from other donors' samples. Both conserved end residues are part of each CDR3. The D gene is left open where the match is weak. A row's size may be missing; if present it is once, few, many or a size class.

abundance,d_gene,v_gene,j_gene,CDR3aa,CDR3nt
NA,NA,TRBV6-2/TRBV6-3,TRBJ2-1,CASSPRDETYNEQFF,TGTGCCAGCAGTCCCCGGGACGAGACCTACAATGAGCAGTTCTTC
many,NA,TRBV6-2/TRBV6-3,TRBJ2-1,CASSYTLGGRGNEQFF,TGTGCCAGCAGTTACACCCTAGGGGGTCGGGGAAATGAGCAGTTCTTC
NA,TRBD2,TRBV7-2,TRBJ2-1,CASSRLAGGAYNEQFF,TGTGCCAGCAGCCGACTAGCGGGAGGGGCTTACAATGAGCAGTTCTTC
NA,NA,TRBV30,TRBJ2-4,CAWSVTHPATQYF,TGTGCCTGGAGTGTAACGCACCCGGCCACTCAGTACTTC
NA,TRBD1,TRBV18,TRBJ1-5,CASSATGFGYQPQHF,TGTGCCAGCTCCGCGACAGGGTTTGGATATCAGCCCCAGCATTTT
NA,TRBD2,TRBV6-6,TRBJ2-2,CASSYTRGGHTGELFF,TGTGCCAGCAGTTACACCCGGGGGGGGCACACCGGGGAGCTGTTTTTT
many,NA,TRBV7-2,TRBJ2-2,CASSAPAGASMNTGELFF,TGTGCCAGCAGCGCCCCTGCGGGGGCCTCAATGAACACCGGGGAGCTGTTTTTT
many,NA,TRBV7-2,TRBJ2-1,CASTKTRGYNEQFF,TGTGCCAGCACCAAGACTAGGGGGTACAATGAGCAGTTCTTC
NA,TRBD1,TRBV7-2,TRBJ1-6,CASSQAGRAGGEKNSPLHF,TGTGCCAGCAGCCAAGCGGGGAGGGCAGGGGGCGAGAAGAATTCACCCCTCCACTTT
few,NA,TRBV7-2,TRBJ2-3,CASSPAGRRHGETQYF,TGTGCCAGCAGCCCCGCGGGCCGGAGGCACGGAGAGACGCAGTATTTT
many,NA,TRBV7-2,TRBJ1-1,CASSLVQGQNTEAFF,TGTGCCAGCAGCTTAGTACAGGGCCAGAACACTGAAGCTTTCTTT
few,NA,TRBV7-2,TRBJ1-2,CASSLGGVVYGYTF,TGTGCCAGCAGCTTAGGCGGGGTCGTCTATGGCTACACCTTC
NA,TRBD1,TRBV7-9,TRBJ1-2,CASSLGGTGAKNYGYTF,TGTGCCAGCAGCCTCGGCGGGACAGGGGCTAAAAACTATGGCTACACCTTC
few,TRBD2,TRBV10-3,TRBJ2-1,CAITFQSSSGGNEQFF,TGTGCCATCACATTCCAGTCCTCTAGCGGGGGAAATGAGCAGTTCTTC
NA,NA,TRBV27,TRBJ2-1,CASSSEGGGGYNEQFF,TGTGCCAGCAGTTCCGAAGGGGGCGGGGGGTACAATGAGCAGTTCTTC
many,TRBD1,TRBV7-6,TRBJ2-7,CASSLNQGAVYEQYF,TGTGCCAGCAGCTTAAACCAGGGGGCAGTTTACGAGCAGTACTTC
NA,NA,TRBV7-6,TRBJ2-7,CASGVSSYEQYF,TGTGCCAGCGGGGTGAGCTCCTACGAGCAGTACTTC
NA,NA,TRBV28,TRBJ1-1,CASRWGHLGNTEAFF,TGTGCCAGCAGATGGGGTCATTTGGGGAACACTGAAGCTTTCTTT
NA,TRBD1,TRBV23-1,TRBJ2-6,CASTRGTGAYGANVLTF,TGCGCCAGCACTCGCGGGACAGGGGCTTATGGGGCCAACGTCCTGACTTTC
NA,TRBD2,TRBV11-2,TRBJ2-1,CASSLGSAGGHYYNEQFF,TGTGCCAGCAGCTTAGGTTCGGCGGGAGGGCATTACTACAATGAGCAGTTCTTC
NA,TRBD1,TRBV24-1,TRBJ1-2,CATRADRPNYGYTF,TGTGCCACCAGGGCGGACAGGCCCAACTATGGCTACACCTTC
many,TRBD1,TRBV7-2,TRBJ2-1,CASSRPGGAEQFF,TGTGCCAGCAGTCGCCCAGGGGGAGCTGAGCAGTTCTTC
NA,TRBD1,TRBV12-3/TRBV12-4,TRBJ2-2,CASSPGQGGFGELFF,TGTGCCAGCAGCCCGGGACAGGGGGGGTTCGGAGAGCTGTTTTTT